Each of the 16 T cell receptor beta chains below was sequenced from the same sample in a study of regulatory T cells in long-lasting Graves disease. Assembly of TCR beta libraries relied on iRepertoire HTBI primers together with Arm-PCR of CDR3 regions. TCRdb re-called the multiplex PCR reads through MiXCR, storing one row per CDR3 protein. The sample contains a few hundred thousand distinct CDR3 sequences, roughly a quarter of which appear only once. Stated time point: persistent/refractory GD, antithyroid drugs over 5 years with positive TRAb. Extracted PBMC RNA gave rise to the TCR library. Specimen: peripheral blood mononuclear cells (PBMCs), collected when the disease was refractory, from a patient treated with antithyroid drugs. These receptors were obtained from a female donor with Graves disease.

This clonotype was detected only once. This chain joins TRBV2 and TRBJ2-1, with 7 bases lining up with TRBD2. This CDR3 contains 16 residues. Germline CDR1 is SNHLY and CDR2 is FYNNEI. V lost 1 base and J lost 2; bases outside the gene matches: 5. Here the CDR3 reads CASSEGRGRAYNEQFF. The CDR3 DNA sequence: TGTGCCAGCAGTGAAGGTCGAGGGAGGGCCTACAATGAGCAGTTCTTC.

This clonotype turned up a few times. This chain uses TRBV28 with TRBJ2-7; tentatively, D is TRBD2 (7 bases). V dropped 5 bases and J dropped 5 bases, with 16 bases sitting between them. The CDR3 is 14 residues long. Germline V gene data show CDR1 as MDHEN and CDR2 as SYDVKM. The CDR3 loop reads CASSRQGRGDEQYF. The CDR3, as DNA: TGTGCCAGCAGTAGGCAGGGGAGGGGGGACGAGCAGTACTTC. Based on the CDR3 plus reference TRBV28 and TRBJ2-7, the full variable domain is DVKVTQSSRYLVKRTGEKVFLECVQDMDHENMFWYRQDPGLGLRLIYFSYDVKMKEKGDIPEGYSVSREKKERFSLILESASTNQTSMYLCASSRQGRGDEQYFGPGTRLTVT.

The chain uses TRBV7-2 and TRBJ2-3; TRBD2 matches at 9 bases. Germline values: CDR1 SGHTA, CDR2 FQGNSA. This CDR3 region has 17 residues. Germline trimming cut 5 bases from V and 0 bases from J; bases unmatched to any gene: 9. CDR3 amino acids: CASSLIAGAASTDTQYF. In nucleotides, the CDR3 is TGTGCCAGCAGCCTAATAGCGGGAGCAGCTAGCACAGATACGCAGTATTTT.

This clonotype was picked up a small number of times. The J gene is TRBJ1-2, the V gene TRBV3-1; tentative D call: TRBD1 (5 bases). The germline CDR1 and CDR2 sequences are LGHDT and YNNKEL (reference sequence). This CDR3 is 13 amino acids long. Trimming removed 4 bases at V and 4 bases at J, with 10 bases between. DNA of the CDR3: TGTGCCAGCAGCCTTAGACAGTCCTATGGCTACACCTTC. This sequence encodes CASSLRQSYGYTF.

This clonotype was recorded a few times. The chain combines TRBV2 with TRBJ2-7, with 10 nucleotides matching TRBD1. The germline gives CDR1 SNHLY, CDR2 FYNNEI. The CDR3 sequence is 13 residues long. V gave up 8 bases and J gave up 3 bases; unmatched junction bases: 4. DNA for the CDR3: TGTGCCAGCCATGGACAGGGGGACTACGAGCAGTACTTC. As protein: CASHGQGDYEQYF.

This rearrangement joins TRBV19 to TRBJ2-5; D might be TRBD1 or TRBD2, each matching 5 bases. The CDR3 has 15 residues. Trimming shortened V by 6 bases and J by 4 bases, and 18 bases separated the two germline ends. Germline CDR1 LNHDA, CDR2 SQIVND (reference sequence). For the CDR3, the DNA is TGTGCCAGTAGCCACCCGGGACCGGTAGGAGAGACCCAGTACTTC. Translating it yields CASSHPGPVGETQYF. The full variable domain, its missing parts supplied by reference TRBV19 and TRBJ2-5, is DGGITQSPKYLFRKEGQNVTLSCEQNLNHDAMYWYRQDPGQGLRLIYYSQIVNDFQKGDIAEGYSVSREKKESFPLTVTSAQKNPTAFYLCASSHPGPVGETQYFGPGTRLLVL.

This clonotype was detected ten times or more. The chain combines TRBV2 with TRBJ1-1; no reliable D call. V lost 4 bases to trimming and J lost 1 base, with 7 bases between them. The germline V gene has CDR1 SNHLY and CDR2 FYNNEI. This CDR3 has 13 residues. In DNA, the CDR3 is TGTGCCAGCAGTGGGTGGGGGAACACTGAAGCTTTCTTT. Protein product: CASSGWGNTEAFF.

Concerning this clonotype itself: A much larger clone lies one base from this, so it may be a read error. The gene calls are TRBV13 and TRBJ1-1; 9 bases align to TRBD1. This CDR3 contains 16 residues. Germline V CDR1 and CDR2: PRHDT, FYEKMQ (reference sequence). The CDR3 bases are TGTGCCAGCAGCTTAATGGGGACAGGGAAGAACGCTGAAGCTTTCTTT. This codes for CASSLMGTGKNAEAFF.

The chain employs TRBV7-9 and TRBJ2-6, with D possibly being TRBD1 or TRBD2 (5 bases each). The CDR3 has 17 amino acids. The germline V and J ends were trimmed by 1 base and 4 bases, with 14 bases remaining between them. The germline gives CDR1 SEHNR, CDR2 FQNEAQ (reference sequence). The CDR3 spells CASSLELLGTGANVLTF. The CDR3, as DNA: TGTGCCAGCAGCTTAGAATTGTTGGGGACGGGGGCCAACGTCCTGACTTTC.

Only a few counts were recorded for this clonotype. The chain couples TRBV18 to TRBJ1-4; weak D call: TRBD1 (5 bases). Trimming took off 6 bases at V and 6 bases at J, with 20 bases between the two ends. Germline loops: CDR1 KGHSH, CDR2 LQKENI. The CDR3 runs 16 residues. CDR3 DNA sequence: TGTGCCAGCTCTAACCCACTCGGGGCCCAGGATGAAAAACTGTTTTTT. Residues: CASSNPLGAQDEKLFF.

The rearrangement links TRBV4-3 to TRBJ2-7; D is perhaps TRBD2 (5 bases). The V end lost 0 bases, the J end lost 2 bases, and 11 bases lay between the germline ends. The CDR3 spans 15 residues. The germline gives CDR1 LGHNA, CDR2 YSLEER. The CDR3 reads CASSQEGAATYEQYF. The CDR3 coding sequence is TGCGCCAGCAGCCAAGAGGGAGCGGCAACCTACGAGCAGTACTTC.

The CDR3 DNA follows: TGTGCCTGGAGTGTAACGGTGGGCTCGGGGCAGCCCCAGCATTTT. Translating gives CAWSVTVGSGQPQHF. The rearrangement uses TRBV30 and TRBJ1-5; D not resolved. The ends were cut back, 0 bases at V and 7 bases at J, with 16 bases in the middle. CDR3 size: 15 residues. The germline V gene encodes CDR1 GTSNPN and CDR2 SVGIG (reference sequence).

This clonotype has ten or more counts. The rearrangement joins TRBV5-6 to TRBJ1-1; D uncertain. Per germline, CDR1 SGHDT and CDR2 YYEEEE. This CDR3 spans 13 amino acids. The V end lost 3 bases, the J end lost 5 bases, and 11 bases lay between the germline ends. CDR3 bases: TGTGCCAGCAGCTCCGGACCTAGGACTGAAGCTTTCTTT. Amino acids: CASSSGPRTEAFF.

This sequence joins TRBV20-1 and TRBJ2-1; possible D gene TRBD1, 7 bases. Germline assignment: CDR1 DFQATT and CDR2 SNEGSKA (reference sequence). This CDR3 region has 15 residues. The germline V and J ends were trimmed by 6 bases and 6 bases, with 21 bases remaining between them. The CDR3 nucleotides are TGCAGTGCCACCTTCGGAGACAGGGACTGCAATGAGCAGTTCTTC. Residues: CSATFGDRDCNEQFF.

In this sample, this clonotype turned up many times. V gene TRBV30 combines with J gene TRBJ1-2, with 8 bases aligning to TRBD1. V trimming: 5 bases; J trimming: 6 bases; junction bases outside the gene matches: 5. Germline V gene data show CDR1 as GTSNPN and CDR2 as SVGIG (reference sequence). This CDR3 contains 12 residues. CDR3 sequence reads: CAWGTGSNGYTF. In DNA form, the CDR3 reads TGTGCCTGGGGGACAGGTTCAAATGGCTACACCTTC.

This clonotype was seen a few times. The chain links TRBV2 to TRBJ2-2; D uncertain. CDR1 SNHLY and CDR2 FYNNEI come from the germline V gene. This CDR3 region has 13 residues. V gave up 3 bases and J gave up 7 bases, with 9 bases separating them. This CDR3 is CASSDNIVGELFF. CDR3 coding DNA: TGTGCCAGCAGTGATAACATCGTCGGGGAGCTGTTTTTT.